One and the same sample provided the 21 T cell receptor beta chains below, sequenced in a study of cytomegalovirus exposure and HLA in healthy donors. The PCR was carried out with 60 Vbeta primers and 13 Jbeta primers. TCRdb keeps only in-frame clones here, not all; method: immunoSEQ multiplex PCR. The data show 85,000 to 90,000 clones, around 71% seen once. The sample taken for sequencing was PBMCs. All receptors come from a man under 40 in good health and CMV-seronegative.

This clone has just a few counts. The chain employs TRBV7-3 and TRBJ2-2; D uncertain. V was clipped by 0 bases and J by 5 bases, with 13 bases between them. This CDR3 has 16 amino acids. Germline V gene lookup returns CDR1 SGHTA and CDR2 FQGTGA. The CDR3 region is CASSLTPITITGELFF. The CDR3 DNA is TGTGCCAGCAGCTTAACCCCAATCACTATAACCGGGGAGCTGTTTTTT.

Note on this clone: The same CDR3 can be traced to other DNA sequences in this sample. The chain links TRBV28 to TRBJ2-5; D possibly corresponds to TRBD1 (6 bases). CDR1 and CDR2 (germline): MDHEN, SYDVKM. The CDR3 contains 15 residues. Trimming pared 5 bases from V and 5 bases from J, leaving 18 bases between. DNA of the CDR3: TGTGCCAGCAGTCTTACCTTACAGGGACGGGAGACCCAGTACTTC. This codes for CASSLTLQGRETQYF.

The table lists this clone with a count of one. The V gene is TRBV19, the J gene TRBJ2-2, with 7 bases identical to TRBD2. The CDR3 consists of 15 residues. The V gene's germline CDR1 is LNHDA and CDR2 SQIVND (reference sequence). The J segment lost 5 bases and the V segment lost 4 bases, leaving 7 bases of the junction unmatched. This chain's CDR3 is CASSRGEGRTGELFF. CDR3 nucleotide sequence: TGTGCCAGTAGTAGGGGGGAGGGAAGGACCGGGGAGCTGTTTTTT. Filled out from reference TRBV19 and TRBJ2-2, the complete variable domain reads DGGITQSPKYLFRKEGQNVTLSCEQNLNHDAMYWYRQDPGQGLRLIYYSQIVNDFQKGDIAEGYSVSREKKESFPLTVTSAQKNPTAFYLCASSRGEGRTGELFFGEGSRLTVL.

The genes are TRBV2 and TRBJ1-4, with TRBD1 as a possible D gene (5 bases). CDR1 and CDR2 (germline): SNHLY, FYNNEI. With 7 bases removed from V and 8 bases from J, the gap between germline ends came to 14 bases. There are 13 residues in the CDR3. CDR3 sequence: CASTTFQGEKLFF. The CDR3 nucleotides read TGTGCCAGCACCACGTTCCAGGGAGAAAAACTGTTTTTT.

A note on this clone: The junction shows a germline mismatch at one end, possibly a read error. The rearrangement uses TRBV5-1 and TRBJ1-2; weak D call: TRBD1 (6 bases). The CDR3 extends over 14 amino acids. CDR1 is SGHRS, CDR2 YFSETQ, per germline. This CDR3 reads CASSPWTDSYGYPF. DNA of the CDR3: TGCGCCAGCAGCCCTTGGACAGATAGCTATGGCTACCCCTTC. The full variable domain, completed using reference TRBV5-1 and TRBJ1-2, is KAGVTQTPRYLIKTRGQQVTLSCSPISGHRSVSWYQQTPGQGLQFLFEYFSETQRNKGNFPGRFSGRQFSNSRSEMNVSTLELGDSALYLCASSPWTDSYGYPFGSGTRLTVV.

V and J are TRBV5-6 and TRBJ2-1; TRBD1 aligns across 8 bases. CDR1 SGHDT and CDR2 YYEEEE come from the germline V gene. The CDR3 length is 16 residues. Trimming removed 4 bases from V and 5 bases from J; junction bases left unmatched: 11. This CDR3 is CASSPAGGDYHNEQFF. CDR3 DNA: TGTGCCAGCAGCCCGGCAGGGGGCGATTATCACAATGAGCAGTTCTTC.

As DNA, the CDR3 is TGCGCCAGCAGGGCACTAGCGGGAGGGACAGATACGCAGTATTTT. Its protein product is CASRALAGGTDTQYF. The chain has TRBV5-1 and TRBJ2-3; 13 bases match TRBD2. Losses at the gene ends were 5 bases for V and 3 bases for J; bases not matched to a gene: 3. Germline V lookup: CDR1 SGHRS, CDR2 YFSETQ. The CDR3 spans 15 residues.

This clone has only one observation. The CDR3 DNA sequence: TGTGCCAGCCGGGAGGGAGCACCCCACTATGGCTACACCTTC. It yields the protein CASREGAPHYGYTF. This chain joins TRBV25-1 and TRBJ1-2; D gene uncertain. This CDR3 comprises 14 residues. Between the trimmed V and J ends, which lost 8 bases and 3 bases, there was a span of 16 bases. Germline values: CDR1 MGHDK, CDR2 SYGVNS.

CDR3 sequence: CASSLAQGNTEAFF. The CDR3 bases are TGTGCCAGCTCACTAGCTCAGGGGAACACTGAAGCTTTCTTT. The V gene is TRBV18, the J gene TRBJ1-1, with D possibly TRBD1 on 5 matching bases. The CDR3 is made up of 14 amino acids. With 4 bases removed from V and 1 base from J, the gap between germline ends came to 10 bases. Germline V gives CDR1 KGHSH, CDR2 LQKENI.

This clone showed up just once. The chain joins TRBV12-5 to TRBJ1-4; the D gene is possibly TRBD1 (6 bases). From germline, CDR1 is LGHNT and CDR2 FRNRAP. V was cut by 2 bases and J by 4 bases, with 14 bases left in between. The CDR3 is 16 residues long. CDR3 loop: CASGLYEDSRNEKLFF. The CDR3 nucleotides are TGTGCTAGTGGTTTGTACGAGGACAGTCGTAATGAAAAACTGTTTTTT.

This clone was found once. The chain carries TRBV13 and TRBJ2-3, with TRBD1 identical over 10 bases. The CDR3 sequence is 15 residues long. Per the germline V gene, CDR1 is PRHDT and CDR2 is FYEKMQ (reference sequence). The junction had 2 bases not matched to a gene; V was cut back by 1 base and J by 4 bases. CDR3 nucleotides: TGTGCCAGCAGCTTAGTGACAGGGGGCGCAGATACGCAGTATTTT. Translated, it gives CASSLVTGGADTQYF.

The V call is TRBV4-2, the J call TRBJ1-4; D remains unclear. CDR1 and CDR2 from the germline V gene are LGHNA and YNFKEQ. V lost 0 bases to trimming and J lost 5 bases, with 13 bases between them. The CDR3 length is 16 residues. CDR3 in DNA: TGTGCCAGCAGCCAAGAATTATCCCGAGGGAATGAAAAACTGTTTTTT. Translating gives CASSQELSRGNEKLFF.

The chain carries TRBV5-1 and TRBJ2-7; 10 nucleotides line up with TRBD2. Unmatched junction bases numbered 8, after V lost 5 bases and J lost 6 bases. CDR3 length: 14 residues. Germline CDR1 is SGHRS and CDR2 is YFSETQ. DNA for the CDR3: TGCGCCAGCAGGGCAACTAGCGGGATGTGCGAGCAGTACTTC. It translates to CASRATSGMCEQYF.

The genes are TRBV28 and TRBJ1-1; D uncertain. The CDR3 totals 13 residues. Germline CDR1 and CDR2: MDHEN and SYDVKM. V lost 6 bases to trimming and J lost 0 bases, with 8 bases between them. In DNA, the CDR3 is TGTGCCAGCAGCGGCGGGATGAACACTGAAGCTTTCTTT. Protein sequence: CASSGGMNTEAFF.

The table lists this clone with a count of one. At one end, the junction sequence differs from germline, possibly due to a read error. The V and J genes are TRBV7-4 and TRBJ2-7; 7 bases match TRBD1. In germline, CDR1 is SGHVT, CDR2 SQSDAQ. There are 14 residues in the CDR3. The CDR3 DNA reads as TGTGCCAGTAGCTCAAACAGGGGATGGTGCGAGCAGTACTTC. Its translation: CASSSNRGWCEQYF.

The J gene is TRBJ1-1, the V gene TRBV19; D gene ambiguous. This CDR3 region has 13 residues. Germline V gene sequence: CDR1 LNHDA, CDR2 SQIVND (reference sequence). V was shortened by 7 bases and J by 4 bases, with 13 bases between the two germline ends. The CDR3 reads CASMRDWSTEAFF. CDR3 nucleotide sequence: TGTGCCAGTATGAGGGATTGGAGCACTGAAGCTTTCTTT.

The chain couples TRBV7-2 to TRBJ2-1, with TRBD2 matching 8 bases. This CDR3 region has 15 residues. Per the germline V gene, CDR1 is SGHTA and CDR2 is FQGNSA. J gave up 2 bases and V 5 bases, and 5 bases lay outside the gene matches. In DNA form, the CDR3 reads TGTGCCAGCAGCCCAAGCGGGGGACCCTACAATGAGCAGTTCTTC. This gives the protein CASSPSGGPYNEQFF.

The chain joins TRBV15 to TRBJ2-7; 10 bases map to TRBD1. Germline loops: CDR1 LNHNV, CDR2 YYDKDF (reference sequence). The CDR3 sequence is 14 residues long. Trimming at V came to 3 bases and at J to 5 bases, leaving 4 bases not matched to a gene. CDR3 bases: TGTGCCACCAGCAGGACAGGGGGCTCTCACGAGCAGTACTTC. Its translation: CATSRTGGSHEQYF.

V is TRBV7-9 and J is TRBJ2-3; 7 nucleotides match TRBD2. The CDR3 runs 13 residues. V lost 4 bases to trimming and J lost 8 bases; unmatched junction nucleotides: 6. Germline CDR1 reads SEHNR; CDR2 reads FQNEAQ (reference sequence). This CDR3 reads CASSSAGETTQYF. CDR3 sequence (DNA): TGTGCCAGCAGCTCTGCGGGAGAGACTACGCAGTATTTT. The full variable domain, with the rest looked up from reference TRBV7-9 and TRBJ2-3, is DTGVSQNPRHKITKRGQNVTFRCDPISEHNRLYWYRQTLGQGPEFLTYFQNEAQLEKSRLLSDRFSAERPKGSFSTLEIQRTEQGDSAMYLCASSSAGETTQYFGPGTRLTVL.

V and J are TRBV5-4 and TRBJ2-4, with 9 bases that match TRBD1. The CDR3 is 14 residues long. The V and J ends lost 4 bases and 6 bases, in that order; junction bases with no gene match: 5. Germline values: CDR1 SGHNT, CDR2 YYREEE (reference sequence). In DNA form, the CDR3 reads TGTGCCAGCAGCGAGGGACAGGGAAGAAACATTCAGTACTTC. This encodes CASSEGQGRNIQYF.

The chain joins TRBV4-1 to TRBJ2-5, with 10 bases lining up with TRBD2. Germline CDR1 and CDR2: MGHRA and YSYEKL. This CDR3 contains 18 residues. The ends lost 1 base at V and 5 bases at J; junction bases unmatched: 13. CDR3 loop: CASSQVRTSGGVGETQYF. The CDR3 coding sequence is TGCGCCAGCAGCCAAGTCCGTACCAGCGGGGGGGTTGGGGAGACCCAGTACTTC.